The next 32 T cell receptor beta chains were all read from a single sample in a study of T cell repertoires in cytomegalovirus infection. TCRdb used MiXCR to reprocess the reads, holding one entry per CDR3 protein. Of a few hundred thousand distinct CDR3 sequences listed, 25% to 30% are singletons. These receptors lack a known antigen. The sample was cultured PBMCs, taken from culture after CMV antigen stimulation. The source is a human donor in good health (CMV status not recorded). Some clones in this sample may be carry-over from other donors' samples.

The rearrangement uses TRBV12-3 or TRBV12-4 and TRBJ2-7; TRBD2 is a possible D gene (6 bases). With 9 bases removed from V and 4 bases from J, the gap between germline ends came to 19 bases. The CDR3 is 14 residues long. DNA for the CDR3: TGTGCCAGTAGCCCCCCGGTCGGGGGATACGAGCAGTACTTC. This gives the protein CASSPPVGGYEQYF.

The chain combines TRBV12-3 or TRBV12-4 with TRBJ1-1, with D unresolved. CDR3 length: 12 amino acids. V was trimmed by 10 bases and J by 5 bases, leaving 14 bases between them. CDR3 bases: TGTGCCACCTTACGGTTGGGGACTGAAGCTTTCTTT. Translating it yields CATLRLGTEAFF.

This clonotype was seen many times. The V call is TRBV7-8, the J call TRBJ1-2; 7 nucleotides match TRBD1. Looked up from germline, CDR1 is SGHVS and CDR2 is FQNEAQ. CDR3 size: 15 residues. The junction had 9 bases not matched to a gene; V was cut back by 6 bases and J by 2 bases. CDR3 coding DNA: TGTGCCAGCAGACCGGCGGGACAGACCAACTATGGCTACACCTTC. This encodes CASRPAGQTNYGYTF.

The table lists this clonotype with a count of one. J is TRBJ1-2 and V is TRBV7-2; 8 nucleotides match TRBD1. J was trimmed by 8 bases and V by 4 bases; bases with no gene match: 6. CDR3 length equals 13 residues. The germline V gene encodes CDR1 SGHTA and CDR2 FQGNSA. CDR3 DNA sequence: TGTGCCAGCAGCTCTCCAGGGGGCTGGGGCTACACCTTC. Protein: CASSSPGGWGYTF.

This clonotype was seen only a few times. The chain uses TRBV20-1 and TRBJ1-2; no definite D call. V lost 3 bases and J 2 bases, leaving 13 bases between the germline ends. This CDR3 has 14 residues. Germline CDR1 is DFQATT and CDR2 is SNEGSKA (reference sequence). CDR3 residues: CSARGRPPNYGYTF. In DNA, the CDR3 is TGCAGTGCTAGGGGCAGGCCCCCCAACTATGGCTACACCTTC.

This sequence joins TRBV2 and TRBJ2-5; either TRBD1 or TRBD2 may fit D (5 bases each). V was clipped by 2 bases and J by 5 bases, with 12 bases between them. Per the germline V gene, CDR1 is SNHLY and CDR2 is FYNNEI. The CDR3 is 14 residues long. The CDR3 sequence is CASSETLEGETQYF. In DNA form, the CDR3 reads TGTGCCAGCAGTGAAACACTAGAGGGGGAGACCCAGTACTTC.

The rearrangement joins TRBV4-1 to TRBJ1-6; no definite D call. V was trimmed by 0 bases and J by 8 bases, leaving 11 bases between them. The CDR3 spans 15 residues. The germline V gene encodes CDR1 MGHRA and CDR2 YSYEKL. Here the CDR3 DNA reads TGCGCCAGCAGCCAAGATCTGTCGATCTATTCACCCCTCCACTTT. This encodes CASSQDLSIYSPLHF.

V and J are TRBV12-3 or TRBV12-4 and TRBJ2-2, with 12 nucleotides matching TRBD2. With V trimmed by 6 bases and J by 5 bases, 4 bases remained unmatched. CDR3 length: 15 amino acids. CDR3 protein: CASRLTSGGTGELFF. The CDR3 DNA sequence: TGTGCCAGCAGACTCACTAGCGGGGGGACCGGGGAGCTGTTTTTT.

The chain is built from TRBV6-1 and TRBJ2-5, with 8 bases identical to TRBD2. V trimming: 6 bases; J trimming: 3 bases; junction bases outside the gene matches: 3. The CDR3 is 13 amino acids. In germline, CDR1 is MNHNS, CDR2 SASEGT. The CDR3 bases are TGTGCCAGCAGCGTTAGCGGGAAAGAGACCCAGTACTTC. It yields the protein CASSVSGKETQYF.

The chain carries TRBV10-3 and TRBJ1-6; D might be TRBD1 (5 bases). The CDR3 contains 13 residues. Germline lookup yields CDR1 ENHRY and CDR2 SYGVKD. Trimming pared 10 bases from V and 0 bases from J, leaving 7 bases between. The DNA of the CDR3 is TGTGCCACAGGGAGCTCCTATAATTCACCCCTCCACTTT. This codes for CATGSSYNSPLHF.

The sample holds many counts of this clonotype. The rearrangement uses TRBV7-2 and TRBJ1-1; TRBD1 might be the D (6 bases). In germline, CDR1 is SGHTA, CDR2 FQGNSA. The CDR3 length is 15 residues. V gave up 5 bases and J gave up 1 base, with 14 bases separating them. CDR3 sequence (DNA): TGTGCCAGCAGCCGCGACAGGACAAGGAACACTGAAGCTTTCTTT. It specifies CASSRDRTRNTEAFF.

V gene TRBV6-8 combines with J gene TRBJ2-2, with D uncertain. This CDR3 is built from 16 residues. Per the germline V gene, CDR1 is MNHGY and CDR2 is SAAAGT. V lost 1 base and J lost 2, with 11 bases in between. The CDR3, as DNA: TGTGCCAGCAGTTACTGGGCAGGCCCTAACACCGGGGAGCTGTTTTTT. It encodes CASSYWAGPNTGELFF.

This clonotype showed up many times. The V call is TRBV7-8, the J call TRBJ2-1, with 15 bases identical to TRBD2. J was trimmed by 7 bases and V by 4 bases; bases with no gene match: 11. Germline lookup yields CDR1 SGHVS and CDR2 FQNEAQ. The CDR3 covers 18 residues. The CDR3 coding sequence is TGTGCCAGCAGCTCCTACCGGACTAGCGGGAGGGCCTGGAATGAGCAGTTCTTC. Protein: CASSSYRTSGRAWNEQFF.

The chain joins TRBV6-2 or TRBV6-3 to TRBJ1-1, with TRBD1 identical over 7 bases. With V trimmed by 5 bases and J by 10 bases, 4 bases remained unmatched. The germline gives CDR1 MNHEY, CDR2 SVGEGT. There are 11 residues in the CDR3. CDR3 amino acids: CASSRTGVAFF. DNA for the CDR3: TGTGCCAGCAGTCGCACAGGGGTAGCTTTCTTT.

The J gene is TRBJ2-2, the V gene TRBV19, with 9 bases that match TRBD2. From germline, CDR1 is LNHDA and CDR2 SQIVND (reference sequence). CDR3 length equals 15 residues. The V and J ends lost 6 bases and 3 bases, in that order; junction bases with no gene match: 5. This CDR3 is CASSQTSGHTGELFF. CDR3 sequence (DNA): TGTGCCAGTAGCCAGACTAGCGGACACACCGGGGAGCTGTTTTTT.

The V gene is TRBV25-1, the J gene TRBJ1-1; D remains unclear. Deletions cut 2 bases from V and 1 base from J, with 8 bases between. Germline-derived CDR1 and CDR2 are MGHDK and SYGVNS. This CDR3 has 14 residues. The DNA for the CDR3 is TGTGCCAGCAGTGAACCTACAAGGAACACTGAAGCTTTCTTT. It specifies CASSEPTRNTEAFF. Variable domain in full (rest from reference TRBV25-1 and TRBJ1-1): EADIYQTPRYLVIGTGKKITLECSQTMGHDKMYWYQQDPGMELHLIHYSYGVNSTEKGDLSSESTVSRIRTEHFPLTLESARPSHTSQYLCASSEPTRNTEAFFGQGTRLTVV.

The sample holds a few counts of this clonotype. The chain joins TRBV7-2 to TRBJ1-2; D may be TRBD1 (6 bases). The ends were cut back, 5 bases at V and 8 bases at J, with 21 bases in the middle. CDR1 SGHTA and CDR2 FQGNSA come from the germline V gene. This CDR3 region has 15 residues. CDR3 sequence: CASSVFSGQGMGYTF. CDR3 sequence (DNA): TGTGCCAGCAGCGTCTTTTCGGGGCAGGGGATGGGCTACACCTTC.

This clonotype was detected a few times. V usage is TRBV7-2 and J usage is TRBJ1-4; D uncertain. This CDR3 is built from 15 residues. CDR1 SGHTA and CDR2 FQGNSA come from the germline V gene. Trimming cost V 0 bases and J 4 bases, with 9 bases left between them. CDR3 DNA sequence: TGTGCCAGCAGCTTAGCCAGTCTAAATAATGAAAAACTGTTTTTT. Translating it yields CASSLASLNNEKLFF.

This clonotype was counted between two and nine times. The chain recombines TRBV5-1 with TRBJ1-6; 7 bases agree with TRBD1. CDR3 size: 16 residues. In germline, CDR1 is SGHRS, CDR2 YFSETQ. V lost 0 bases to trimming and J lost 7 bases; unmatched junction nucleotides: 7. The CDR3 reads CASSLGDSRTNSPLHF. The DNA for the CDR3 is TGCGCCAGCAGCTTGGGGGACAGCAGAACGAATTCACCCCTCCACTTT.

The rearrangement uses TRBV10-3 and TRBJ1-2; D remains ambiguous. This CDR3 is 18 amino acids long. V shed 0 bases and J shed 0 bases, with 17 bases lying between them. Germline lookup yields CDR1 ENHRY and CDR2 SYGVKD. The CDR3 region is CAISESVGSLFPNYGYTF. The DNA for the CDR3 is TGTGCCATCAGTGAGTCGGTGGGCAGTTTGTTTCCTAACTATGGCTACACCTTC.

The rearrangement links TRBV19 to TRBJ2-4; 8 positions agree with TRBD2. Germline values: CDR1 LNHDA, CDR2 SQIVND (reference sequence). CDR3 length equals 22 residues. The J segment lost 0 bases and the V segment lost 9 bases, leaving 28 bases of the junction unmatched. CDR3 coding DNA: TGTGCCAGGAACTCAGGGGCTAGCGGGCAATTGGGCCCTAAACTAGCCAAAAACATTCAGTACTTC. It translates to CARNSGASGQLGPKLAKNIQYF. Together with reference TRBV19 and TRBJ2-4, the CDR3 gives the full variable domain: DGGITQSPKYLFRKEGQNVTLSCEQNLNHDAMYWYRQDPGQGLRLIYYSQIVNDFQKGDIAEGYSVSREKKESFPLTVTSAQKNPTAFYLCARNSGASGQLGPKLAKNIQYFGAGTRLSVL.

This clonotype was observed a handful of times. The chain is built from TRBV15 and TRBJ1-1; no firm D call. Germline loops: CDR1 LNHNV, CDR2 YYDKDF (reference sequence). Trimming took off 0 bases at V and 0 bases at J, with 5 bases between the two ends. CDR3 length equals 14 residues. In DNA form, the CDR3 reads TGTGCCACCAGCAGAGATCGCCTGAACACTGAAGCTTTCTTT. Protein product: CATSRDRLNTEAFF. Filled out from reference TRBV15 and TRBJ1-1, the complete variable domain reads DAMVIQNPRYQVTQFGKPVTLSCSQTLNHNVMYWYQQKSSQAPKLLFHYYDKDFNNEADTPDNFQSRRPNTSFCFLDIRSPGLGDTAMYLCATSRDRLNTEAFFGQGTRLTVV.

This clonotype has a single count. The chain has TRBV19 and TRBJ1-5; D might be TRBD1 (6 bases). The CDR3 contains 15 residues. V lost 3 bases, J lost 2 bases, and 11 bases lay in between. Germline V gene lookup returns CDR1 LNHDA and CDR2 SQIVND (reference sequence). CDR3 residues: CASSIEGVGNQPQHF. The CDR3 bases are TGTGCCAGTAGTATCGAGGGGGTGGGCAATCAGCCCCAGCATTTT.

V gene TRBV7-4 combines with J gene TRBJ2-3, with 8 bases lining up with TRBD1. The V gene's germline CDR1 is SGHVT and CDR2 SQSDAQ. J gave up 4 bases and V 1 base, and 22 bases lay outside the gene matches. The CDR3 covers 21 residues. The CDR3 region has the DNA TGTGCCAGCAGCTTAGAATCGGCTTGGCGGACAGGGCATATTTTTGCAGATACGCAGTATTTT. It encodes CASSLESAWRTGHIFADTQYF.

The genes are TRBV28 and TRBJ1-2; D ambiguous. This CDR3 region has 14 residues. The germline V gene encodes CDR1 MDHEN and CDR2 SYDVKM. The V gene lost 4 bases and the J gene lost 8 bases, with 17 bases spanning the gap. DNA of the CDR3: TGTGCCAGCAGTTCTCACACACGTCCGCTGGGCTACACCTTC. It yields the protein CASSSHTRPLGYTF.

This clonotype was detected many times. The chain links TRBV6-1 to TRBJ1-1; the D is unclear. V was pared by 5 bases and J by 5 bases, with 6 bases between. CDR1 is MNHNS, CDR2 SASEGT, per germline. The CDR3 is made up of 11 amino acids. CDR3 nucleotides: TGTGCCAGCAGTAGGGCTACTGAAGCTTTCTTT. This gives the protein CASSRATEAFF.

This chain links TRBV12-3 or TRBV12-4 with TRBJ2-6; D is undetermined. The CDR3 length is 14 residues. The germline V and J ends were trimmed by 5 bases and 2 bases, with 7 bases remaining between them. This CDR3 is CASSPPPGANVLTF. CDR3 bases: TGTGCCAGCAGTCCACCCCCTGGGGCCAACGTCCTGACTTTC.

The V gene is TRBV5-1, the J gene TRBJ1-2, with a tentative D call TRBD1 (6 bases). The CDR3 covers 15 residues. Germline assignment: CDR1 SGHRS and CDR2 YFSETQ. The V end was cut by 3 bases, the J end by 3 bases, with 15 bases between. This CDR3 is CASSSVEGVDYGYTF. The CDR3 DNA follows: TGCGCCAGCAGCTCAGTCGAGGGGGTGGACTATGGCTACACCTTC.

The chain combines TRBV7-6 with TRBJ2-3, with 9 bases matching TRBD2. The CDR3 is made up of 16 amino acids. CDR1 is SGHVS and CDR2 is FNYEAQ in the germline V gene. The ends lost 2 bases at V and 5 bases at J; junction bases unmatched: 8. The CDR3 is CASSLSRGGAGDTQYF. The CDR3 coding sequence is TGTGCCAGCAGCTTATCTCGCGGGGGGGCTGGAGATACGCAGTATTTT.

This clonotype has more than one count but fewer than ten. The chain couples TRBV7-3 to TRBJ1-2, with D possibly TRBD1 on 5 matching bases. This CDR3 is 14 amino acids long. Germline assignment: CDR1 SGHTA and CDR2 FQGTGA. Trimming pared 3 bases from V and 4 bases from J, leaving 12 bases between. CDR3 in DNA: TGTGCCAGCAGCTTGGGACCTCTGGCCTATGGCTACACCTTC. Translating it yields CASSLGPLAYGYTF.

This clonotype was seen a few times. This chain uses TRBV4-3 with TRBJ1-6; tentative D call: TRBD1 (6 bases). Germline V gene lookup returns CDR1 LGHNA and CDR2 YSLEER. This CDR3 is 16 amino acids long. V lost 4 bases and J lost 0, with 10 bases in between. The CDR3: CASSRGQSSYNSPLHF. As DNA, the CDR3 is TGCGCCAGCAGCCGTGGACAGAGCTCCTATAATTCACCCCTCCACTTT.

The chain couples TRBV25-1 to TRBJ2-4; no definite D call. This CDR3 contains 13 residues. Germline loops: CDR1 MGHDK, CDR2 SYGVNS. V was pared by 0 bases and J by 6 bases, with 6 bases between. The CDR3 DNA reads TGTGCCAGCAGTGAATATGGGGTAAACATTCAGTACTTC. Protein sequence: CASSEYGVNIQYF.